This T cell receptor (beta chain) was profiled in a study of response to subunit inactivated influenza vaccine. Overall study results and limits: After each seasonal influenza vaccination, few new T cells are recruited, the authors suggested.

The germline gives CDR1 SGHTA, CDR2 FQGNSA. V lost 5 bases, J lost 1 base, and 2 bases stayed unmatched. CDR3 length equals 14 residues. Via MiXCR, TCRdb re-called the RT-PCR reads, giving one row per CDR3 protein. The profile shows around 520,000 distinct CDR3 sequences, 12% of them singletons. This clonotype was observed a few times. As yet, its antigen is unknown. The chain recombines TRBV7-2 with TRBJ2-5; 9 bases match TRBD1. The sequence came from a man aged 45 to 65 who received an inactivated influenza vaccine. The material was PBMCs from blood, obtained on the day of vaccination. The CDR3 DNA reads TGTGCCAGCAGCGAACAGGGGGCCCAAGAGACCCAGTACTTC. Translating it yields CASSEQGAQETQYF.